A single sample gave rise to the 3 T cell receptor beta chains below, sequenced in a study of T cell responses to AZD1222 COVID-19 vaccine. Measured with immunoSEQ multiplex PCR; TCRdb has only the in-frame clones, and not every one. The data contain 100,000 to 150,000 clones, about 88% of them singletons. The material sequenced was peripheral blood, taken on day 0 of AZD1222 vaccination. These receptors all come from an adult in good health.

This clone came up once. V gene TRBV24-1 combines with J gene TRBJ2-5; TRBD1 aligns across 7 bases. The ends lost 6 bases at V and 5 bases at J; junction bases unmatched: 2. The CDR3 contains 12 residues. Germline V CDR1 and CDR2: KGHDR, SFDVKD. The chain's CDR3 is CATSTGDETQYF. DNA of the CDR3: TGTGCCACCAGTACAGGGGACGAGACCCAGTACTTC.

The chain links TRBV19 to TRBJ1-1; 9 bases line up with TRBD1. J lost 4 bases, V lost 7 bases, and 16 bases had no gene match. Germline values: CDR1 LNHDA, CDR2 SQIVND (reference sequence). The CDR3 consists of 17 residues. CDR3 in amino acids: CASTNPLAQGAVTEAFF. CDR3 bases: TGTGCCAGTACCAACCCACTCGCACAGGGGGCAGTCACTGAAGCTTTCTTT. The variable domain in full, completed from reference TRBV19 and TRBJ1-1, reads DGGITQSPKYLFRKEGQNVTLSCEQNLNHDAMYWYRQDPGQGLRLIYYSQIVNDFQKGDIAEGYSVSREKKESFPLTVTSAQKNPTAFYLCASTNPLAQGAVTEAFFGQGTRLTVV.

The chain employs TRBV27 and TRBJ1-5; 7 nucleotides align to TRBD1. This CDR3 has 14 residues. V was pared by 2 bases and J by 4 bases, with 2 bases of the junction left unmatched. Germline CDR1 MNHEY, CDR2 SMNVEV (reference sequence). The CDR3 reads CASSLNRGNQPQHF. DNA of the CDR3: TGTGCCAGCAGTTTAAACAGGGGAAATCAGCCCCAGCATTTT.